The 24 T cell receptor beta chains reported below all come from one sample, sequenced in a study of beta chain features in type 1 diabetes. The whole isolated RNA underwent reverse transcription, so sequencing captured expressed TCRB transcripts. Libraries were prepared by immunoSEQ multiplex PCR; TCRdb keeps only in-frame clonotypes and omits some of them. The sample contains 40,000 to 65,000 clones, 50% to 75% of which appear only once. Study-level points and caveats: Significant though moderate, a shortening of TCRB CDR3s appeared in all four CD4+ subsets of Type 1 diabetes patients.

These receptors have no identified antigens. The sequencing sample was made of stem cell memory CD4+ T cells from blood. The source is a woman under 40 with type 1 diabetes.

V and J are TRBV2 and TRBJ1-2, with 8 positions matching TRBD1. This CDR3 is 14 amino acids long. Germline V gene data show CDR1 as SNHLY and CDR2 as FYNNEI. After removal of 5 bases from V and 2 bases from J, the junction contained 4 bases not matched to a gene. CDR3 sequence: CASSPRTGNYGYTF. The CDR3 DNA sequence: TGTGCCAGCAGTCCTCGGACAGGGAACTATGGCTACACCTTC.

This clone appeared a few times. The chain joins TRBV2 to TRBJ2-1; tentatively, D is TRBD2 (6 bases). V dropped 0 bases and J dropped 4 bases, with 13 bases sitting between them. The CDR3 contains 16 residues. Germline V gene data show CDR1 as SNHLY and CDR2 as FYNNEI. CDR3 protein: CASSEAFSGLYNEQFF. CDR3 DNA: TGTGCCAGCAGTGAAGCGTTTAGCGGACTTTACAATGAGCAGTTCTTC.

This clone appeared a few times. The V and J genes are TRBV7-9 and TRBJ2-1, with a possible D match to TRBD2 (6 bases). The CDR3 runs 15 residues. The germline V and J ends were trimmed by 1 base and 9 bases, with 16 bases remaining between them. Germline V gives CDR1 SEHNR, CDR2 FQNEAQ (reference sequence). Here the CDR3 DNA reads TGTGCCAGCAGCTTAGTCGGGGGAGGCTGGGCTGAGCAGTTCTTC. Translating it yields CASSLVGGGWAEQFF.

V is TRBV7-9 and J is TRBJ1-2, with D maybe TRBD1 (6 bases). The CDR3 loop spans 13 amino acids. V shed 5 bases and J shed 7 bases, with 14 bases lying between them. Germline CDR1 and CDR2: SEHNR and FQNEAQ (reference sequence). The CDR3 sequence: CASSPTSTGGYTF. The CDR3 DNA reads TGTGCCAGCAGCCCGACGTCGACAGGTGGCTACACCTTC.

This sequence joins TRBV18 and TRBJ2-7; weak D call: TRBD2 (5 bases). The germline CDR1 and CDR2 sequences are KGHSH and LQKENI. The CDR3 sequence is 15 residues long. Trimming stripped 2 bases from V and 3 bases from J, with 14 bases between. The CDR3 region is CASSPEGLPGYEQYF. CDR3 sequence (DNA): TGTGCCAGCTCACCAGAAGGACTCCCTGGCTACGAGCAGTACTTC.

The chain links TRBV5-1 to TRBJ2-7; D is possibly TRBD1 (5 bases). The CDR3 contains 14 residues. Germline CDR1 reads SGHRS; CDR2 reads YFSETQ. Deletions cut 0 bases from V and 3 bases from J, with 10 bases between. CDR3 sequence reads: CASSLESGIYEQYF. For the CDR3, the DNA is TGCGCCAGCAGCTTGGAGTCAGGGATCTACGAGCAGTACTTC.

The chain joins TRBV5-1 to TRBJ2-7, with 11 bases that match TRBD2. The V gene's germline CDR1 is SGHRS and CDR2 YFSETQ. Trimming cost V 6 bases and J 5 bases; bases outside gene matches: 13. The CDR3 loop spans 16 amino acids. The CDR3 region is CASTPAGTSGLHEQYF. For the CDR3, the DNA is TGCGCCAGCACCCCAGCCGGGACTAGCGGCCTTCACGAGCAGTACTTC.

This clone appeared once. The chain carries TRBV19 and TRBJ2-7, with 9 bases aligning to TRBD2. The CDR3 length is 15 residues. J was trimmed by 5 bases and V by 7 bases; bases with no gene match: 12. Germline lookup yields CDR1 LNHDA and CDR2 SQIVND (reference sequence). The chain's CDR3 is CASMNQRTSVHEQYF. As DNA, the CDR3 is TGTGCCAGTATGAACCAACGGACTAGCGTCCACGAGCAGTACTTC.

This clone was seen more than once but under ten times. The V call is TRBV10-3, the J call TRBJ2-1; 8 bases are a match to TRBD2. Looked up from germline, CDR1 is ENHRY and CDR2 is SYGVKD. With V trimmed by 7 bases and J by 2 bases, 7 bases remained unmatched. This CDR3 is 15 amino acids long. CDR3 residues: CAITPGLEPYNEQFF. The DNA of the CDR3 is TGTGCCATCACCCCGGGACTAGAGCCCTACAATGAGCAGTTCTTC.

This clone was seen a handful of times. The V call is TRBV29-1, the J call TRBJ1-4, with 9 bases lining up with TRBD1. Per germline, CDR1 SQVTM and CDR2 ANQGSEA. With V trimmed by 5 bases and J by 8 bases, 6 bases remained unmatched. This CDR3 contains 13 residues. The DNA of the CDR3 is TGCAGCGTTAAACAGGGGGCGGACGAAAAACTGTTTTTT. Translating gives CSVKQGADEKLFF. Together with reference TRBV29-1 and TRBJ1-4, the CDR3 gives the full variable domain: SAVISQKPSRDICQRGTSLTIQCQVDSQVTMMFWYRQQPGQSLTLIATANQGSEATYESGFVIDKFPISRPNLTFSTLTVSNMSPEDSSIYLCSVKQGADEKLFFGSGTQLSVL.

The chain links TRBV28 to TRBJ1-5; weak D call: TRBD1 (6 bases). This CDR3 is 13 amino acids long. CDR1 and CDR2 from the germline V gene are MDHEN and SYDVKM. Deletions cut 7 bases from V and 6 bases from J, with 13 bases between. CDR3 sequence: CASISQGSQPQHF. For the CDR3, the DNA is TGTGCCAGCATCTCACAGGGTAGTCAGCCCCAGCATTTT.

The chain has TRBV20-1 and TRBJ2-1; D gene uncertain. V lost 0 bases and J lost 15, with 12 bases in between. Germline V gene sequence: CDR1 DFQATT, CDR2 SNEGSKA (reference sequence). The CDR3 totals 11 residues. CDR3 nucleotide sequence: TGCAGTGCTAGAGAGTCGGGTTTTCCGTTCTTC. Its translation is CSARESGFPFF.

The genes are TRBV29-1 and TRBJ1-2, with TRBD1 matching over 7 bases. This CDR3 is 17 amino acids long. V was clipped by 0 bases and J by 1 base; unmatched bases: 11. The germline V gene has CDR1 SQVTM and CDR2 ANQGSEA. The CDR3 sequence: CSVEDGSVGGVNYGYTF. The CDR3, as DNA: TGCAGCGTTGAAGATGGGAGTGTAGGGGGCGTTAACTATGGCTACACCTTC.

This clone was detected only a few times. V gene TRBV18 combines with J gene TRBJ2-2; D remains ambiguous. V was pared by 5 bases and J by 7 bases, with 14 bases between. This CDR3 region has 14 residues. Germline V gives CDR1 KGHSH, CDR2 LQKENI. The CDR3 region has the DNA TGTGCCAGCTCATATACATCAAAAGTCGGGGAGCTGTTTTTT. Amino acids: CASSYTSKVGELFF.

The chain couples TRBV7-9 to TRBJ2-2, with D perhaps matching TRBD2 (5 bases). The germline CDR1 and CDR2 sequences are SEHNR and FQNEAQ (reference sequence). The CDR3 extends over 14 amino acids. V dropped 6 bases and J dropped 5 bases, with 13 bases sitting between them. DNA of the CDR3: TGTGCCAGCAGGGCCTCACGGGGAACCGGGGAGCTGTTTTTT. Residues: CASRASRGTGELFF.

The table lists this clone with a count of one. V and J are TRBV11-2 and TRBJ1-1, with D perhaps TRBD1 (6 bases). The germline CDR1 and CDR2 sequences are SGHAT and FQNNGV. This CDR3 contains 14 residues. Trimming stripped 0 bases from V and 3 bases from J, with 8 bases between. The chain's CDR3 is CASSLEYRDTEAFF. In nucleotides, the CDR3 is TGTGCCAGCAGCTTAGAGTACAGGGACACTGAAGCTTTCTTT.

The rearrangement links TRBV10-3 to TRBJ1-5; 9 nucleotides agree with TRBD1. Germline CDR1 is ENHRY and CDR2 is SYGVKD. There are 14 residues in the CDR3. Germline trimming cut 6 bases from V and 5 bases from J; bases unmatched to any gene: 5. The CDR3 sequence is CAISAQGADQPQHF. The CDR3 DNA follows: TGTGCCATCAGCGCACAGGGGGCGGATCAGCCCCAGCATTTT.

The rearrangement joins TRBV5-6 to TRBJ2-1; maybe TRBD2 (5 bases). V was pared by 7 bases and J by 5 bases, with 22 bases between. The CDR3 has 16 amino acids. Germline CDR1 SGHDT, CDR2 YYEEEE. The CDR3 bases are TGTGCCAGCGCCATATCTGGGAGAGGTACGGACAATGAGCAGTTCTTC. Residues: CASAISGRGTDNEQFF.

The V and J genes are TRBV28 and TRBJ2-5; 7 bases agree with TRBD1. Germline values: CDR1 MDHEN, CDR2 SYDVKM. CDR3 size: 15 residues. V shed 6 bases, J shed 1 base, and the junction held 8 bases outside the gene matches. The CDR3 region is CASSHAGTAQETQYF. The CDR3 bases are TGTGCCAGCAGCCACGCCGGGACAGCCCAAGAGACCCAGTACTTC.

This clone counts as medium-sized. The J gene is TRBJ2-1, the V gene TRBV2; no definite D call. CDR3 size: 14 residues. V lost 6 bases and J lost 0, with 9 bases in between. Germline V gene sequence: CDR1 SNHLY, CDR2 FYNNEI. The CDR3 bases are TGTGCCAGCAGAATCTACAGCTCCTACAATGAGCAGTTCTTC. Its protein is CASRIYSSYNEQFF. The full variable domain, completed using reference TRBV2 and TRBJ2-1, is EPEVTQTPSHQVTQMGQEVILRCVPISNHLYFYWYRQILGQKVEFLVSFYNNEISEKSEIFDDQFSVERPDGSNFTLKIRSTKLEDSAMYFCASRIYSSYNEQFFGPGTRLTVL.

In its sample, this clone was seen a few times. The chain joins TRBV30 to TRBJ2-6; D not certain. Germline lookup yields CDR1 GTSNPN and CDR2 SVGIG (reference sequence). Trimming removed 4 bases from V and 0 bases from J, with 10 bases in between. The CDR3 runs 15 residues. The CDR3 nucleotides read TGTGCCTGGACCTCCAGGTCCTCTGGGGCCAACGTCCTGACTTTC. The encoded protein is CAWTSRSSGANVLTF.

This clone has more than one count but fewer than ten. The chain employs TRBV6-5 and TRBJ2-1; 10 bases match TRBD2. Looked up from germline, CDR1 is MNHEY and CDR2 is SVGAGI. Unmatched junction bases numbered 4, after V lost 6 bases and J lost 5 bases. The CDR3 is 14 residues long. The CDR3 is CASSQGLANNEQFF. CDR3 nucleotides: TGTGCCAGCAGCCAGGGACTAGCGAACAATGAGCAGTTCTTC.

The genes are TRBV5-1 and TRBJ2-4; a possible D gene is TRBD2 (5 bases). The ends were cut back, 3 bases at V and 3 bases at J, with 16 bases in the middle. Germline CDR1 is SGHRS and CDR2 is YFSETQ. The CDR3 is made up of 16 amino acids. DNA of the CDR3: TGCGCCAGCAGCTCCCGGACTCTATGGGGCAAAAACATTCAGTACTTC. The encoded protein is CASSSRTLWGKNIQYF.

A few counts support this clone. This chain links TRBV7-9 with TRBJ1-1; TRBD1 matches 8 bases. After removal of 1 base from V and 5 bases from J, the junction contained 3 bases not matched to a gene. Germline CDR1 reads SEHNR; CDR2 reads FQNEAQ (reference sequence). The CDR3 extends over 14 amino acids. Written as DNA, the CDR3 is TGTGCCAGCAGCTTAGGGACAGGGACGACTGAAGCTTTCTTT. It encodes CASSLGTGTTEAFF.